The present T cell receptor beta chain was sequenced within a study of graft-versus-host responses after intestinal transplantation. About the study: Recipients uniformly received anti-thymocyte globulin induction, followed by tacrolimus and steroids for approximately 3 years.

Study-wide results and caveats: Allograft clonal ratios (graft-versus-host to host-versus-graft) were high in patients who had graft-donor T cell macrochimerism.

Generated by immunoSEQ multiplex PCR, the TCRdb table keeps only in-frame clones and is missing some. The data hold roughly 97,000 clones, with 90% observed a single time. This clone was found once. Its antigen is still unknown. The germline gives CDR1 SGHRS, CDR2 YFSETQ. Between the trimmed V and J ends, which lost 7 bases and 6 bases, there was a span of 10 bases. This CDR3 is 12 amino acids long. The sequenced sample was PBMCs, obtained 450 to 460 days after intestinal transplant. J is TRBJ2-2 and V is TRBV5-1; D uncertain. The receptor was isolated from a human patient who received an intestinal transplant, so some T cells may come from the graft donor. CDR3: CASALYSGELFF. Here the CDR3 DNA reads TGCGCCAGCGCCCTGTACTCCGGGGAGCTGTTTTTT.